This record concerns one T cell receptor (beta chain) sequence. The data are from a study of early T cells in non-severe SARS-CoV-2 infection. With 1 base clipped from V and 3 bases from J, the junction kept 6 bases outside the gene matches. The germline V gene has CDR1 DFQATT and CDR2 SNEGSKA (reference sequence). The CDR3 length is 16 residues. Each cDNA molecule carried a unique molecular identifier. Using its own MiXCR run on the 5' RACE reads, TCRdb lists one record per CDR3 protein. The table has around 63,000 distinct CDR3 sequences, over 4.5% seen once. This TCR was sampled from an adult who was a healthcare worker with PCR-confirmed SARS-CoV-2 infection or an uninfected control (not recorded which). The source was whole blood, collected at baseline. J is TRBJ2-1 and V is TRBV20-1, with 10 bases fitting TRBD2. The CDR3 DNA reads TGCAGTGCTAGAGGTCTACTAGCGGGGAGCTACAATGAGCAGTTCTTC. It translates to CSARGLLAGSYNEQFF.